This is a list of T cell receptor beta chains from one sample in a study of PD-1 blockade in mismatch repair-deficient tumors. TCRdb's copy holds only in-frame clones and misses some; the assay was immunoSEQ multiplex PCR. The data show roughly 79,000 clones, about four fifths seen once. The source material was peripheral blood, sampled 44 weeks after starting pembrolizumab. These receptors were taken from an adult with mismatch repair-deficient cancer. Each CDR3 is given with its conserved first and last residue. A D gene is named only where the DNA matches it firmly. Expanded clones are given a class, and other clones once, few, many or no size at all.

j_gene,abundance,v_gene,d_gene,CDR3nt,CDR3aa
TRBJ1-3,NA,TRBV9,TRBD1,TGTGCCAGCAGCCCTTACCACAGGGGAGACTCTGGAAACACCATATATTTT,CASSPYHRGDSGNTIYF
TRBJ2-7,NA,TRBV7-3,TRBD2,TGTGCCAGCAGCTTGTTCGGGAGGGGGTACGAGCAGTACTTC,CASSLFGRGYEQYF
TRBJ2-1,few,TRBV4-1,NA,TGCGCCAGCAGCCAAGAACGGGACCCGCGGTTGGGTGAGCAGTTCTTC,CASSQERDPRLGEQFF
TRBJ2-7,NA,TRBV5-6,NA,TGTGCCAGCAGCTTGGCATTAGTAGGCTACGAGCAGTACTTC,CASSLALVGYEQYF
TRBJ1-2,NA,TRBV29-1,NA,TGCAGCGTCAGAACATCGGGTGGCTACACCTTC,CSVRTSGGYTF
TRBJ1-5,NA,TRBV6-5,NA,TGTGCCAGCAGTTACTTGGGGGATCAGCCCCAGCATTTT,CASSYLGDQPQHF
TRBJ2-2,NA,TRBV9,TRBD1,TGTGCCAGCAGCTACCCAGGGGGCGTGAACACCGGGGAGCTGTTTTTT,CASSYPGGVNTGELFF
TRBJ2-2,NA,TRBV5-4,NA,TGTGCCAGCAGCTTGGCCGTGGGGCCGAGCACCGGGGAGCTGTTTTTT,CASSLAVGPSTGELFF
TRBJ2-1,NA,TRBV5-4,NA,TGTGCCAGCAGCTTGGATGGGGGGCTTGTTTACAATGAGCAGTTCTTC,CASSLDGGLVYNEQFF
TRBJ2-2,few,TRBV27,NA,TGTGCCAGCAGTTTAAGCAGGGGGAACACCGGGGAGCTGTTTTTT,CASSLSRGNTGELFF
TRBJ1-2,NA,TRBV6-1,NA,TGTGCCAGCAGTGCCGACAGCTATGGCTACACCTTC,CASSADSYGYTF
TRBJ2-1,NA,TRBV18,TRBD2,TGTGCCAGCTCACCTGGGACTAGCGGCTACAATGAGCAGTTCTTC,CASSPGTSGYNEQFF
TRBJ2-7,NA,TRBV7-2,TRBD2,TGTGCCAGCAGACTCAAAGGGACTAGCGGGAGGGCCGTTTCCTACGAGCAGTACTTC,CASRLKGTSGRAVSYEQYF
TRBJ2-3,NA,TRBV7-3,NA,TGTGCCAGCAGCTTTGGCGGGGGCACAGATACGCAGTATTTT,CASSFGGGTDTQYF
TRBJ2-3,NA,TRBV9,NA,TGTGCCAGCAGCCCCCGGGCTGGGGATACAGATACGCAGTATTTT,CASSPRAGDTDTQYF
TRBJ1-1,once,TRBV2,NA,TGTGCCAGCAGTGAAGAACAGGGTCTTGAAGCTTTCTTT,CASSEEQGLEAFF
TRBJ1-5,NA,TRBV5-8,TRBD1,TGTGCCAGCAGCTCGGACAGGGGGCGAAGCAATCAGCCCCAGCATTTT,CASSSDRGRSNQPQHF
TRBJ2-3,NA,TRBV14,NA,TGTGCCAGCAGCCGATTGCTAGGTGCAGATACGCAGTATTTT,CASSRLLGADTQYF
TRBJ2-5,NA,TRBV9,NA,TGTGCCAGCAGCGTCCAATTCCAAGAGACCCAGTACTTC,CASSVQFQETQYF
TRBJ2-7,NA,TRBV7-9,NA,TGTGCCAGCACAAACGCAGGAGGGGTCCAGTCCTACGAGCAGTACTTC,CASTNAGGVQSYEQYF
TRBJ2-7,NA,TRBV6-6,TRBD2,TGTGCCAGCAGCCCAGCCGGGGGGGAGGCCCACGAGCAGTACTTC,CASSPAGGEAHEQYF
TRBJ1-1,NA,TRBV5-4,NA,TGTGCCAGCAGCTTGGGGGGCAGGAGCATGAACACTGAAGCTTTCTTT,CASSLGGRSMNTEAFF
TRBJ2-3,NA,TRBV5-1,NA,TGCGCCAGCAGTTGGTGGGAGCCAGATACGCAGTATTTT,CASSWWEPDTQYF
TRBJ2-5,NA,TRBV27,NA,TGTGCCAGCAGTTCGCCGGGACCTCAAGAGACCCAGTACTTC,CASSSPGPQETQYF
TRBJ2-1,NA,TRBV23-1,TRBD2,TGCGCCAGCAGGGGACTAGCGGGAGAAGCTTGCTCCTACAATGAGCAGTTCTTC,CASRGLAGEACSYNEQFF
TRBJ1-2,few,TRBV6-5,NA,TGTGCCAGCAGTTCGGACGGACCTAACTATGGCTACACCTTC,CASSSDGPNYGYTF
TRBJ1-1,NA,TRBV6-5,NA,TGTGCCAGCACCCCCAGCGGGACACCGAACACTGAAGCTTTCTTT,CASTPSGTPNTEAFF
TRBJ1-4,NA,TRBV6-1,TRBD1,TGTGCCAGCAGGGGACAGTCAACTAATGAAAAACTGTTTTTT,CASRGQSTNEKLFF
TRBJ1-1,NA,TRBV19,TRBD1,TGTGCCAGTAGTATAGGGACAGGGGTTACTGAAGCTTTCTTT,CASSIGTGVTEAFF
TRBJ1-2,once,TRBV6-6,NA,TGTGCCAGCAGTTCGGGGGGGCATTCCCTAGGAGGCTACACCTTC,CASSSGGHSLGGYTF